This T cell receptor beta chain stems from a study of T cell changes during pregnancy in multiple sclerosis. Germline loops: CDR1 SGHDT, CDR2 YYEEEE. The V end lost 3 bases, the J end lost 6 bases, and 13 bases lay between the germline ends. This CDR3 region has 14 residues. Profiled with immunoSEQ multiplex PCR; TCRdb holds only in-frame clones, not every one. Among roughly 53,000 clones listed, 90% were seen once. The origin of this receptor is a female donor with multiple sclerosis, enrolled in a pregnancy study. V and J are TRBV5-6 and TRBJ2-1, with a weak D call TRBD2 (6 bases). The sequencing here drew on CD8+ T cells from peripheral blood mononuclear cells, taken before pregnancy. In DNA, the CDR3 is TGTGCCAGCAGCTACCCGTCGGGAGTCAATGAGCAGTTCTTC. Protein product: CASSYPSGVNEQFF.